This entry is about one T cell receptor (beta chain). Sequenced by immunoSEQ multiplex PCR; TCRdb stores in-frame clones only, minus some. The sample holds around 330,000 clones, approximately 90% seen once. Those enrolled, adults aged roughly 18 to 90 years, came from about two dozen US areas. The study counted Cohort 3 donors as recovered given two negative PCRs, clearance, or symptom resolution. These data come from a study of blood T cell repertoires in COVID-19. Looking at the study overall: PBMCs, B-cell-depleted T cells, or T cells were the source of the cDNA or gDNA that made up the material.

The CDR3 covers 15 residues. CDR1 and CDR2 (germline): SEHNR, FQNEAQ (reference sequence). Trimming took 3 bases from V and 6 from J, leaving 15 bases between them. This sequence joins TRBV7-9 and TRBJ1-5, with D perhaps TRBD1 (6 bases). This clonotype was sampled from a woman between 18 and 29 years old who had recovered from COVID-19. The sample taken for sequencing was PBMCs or T cells enriched from blood (not recorded which). CDR3 sequence reads: CASSLGGLGIQPQHF. The CDR3 DNA sequence: TGTGCCAGCAGCTTGGGGGGGCTGGGGATTCAGCCCCAGCATTTT.